The sequence of this T cell receptor (beta chain) was determined in a study of CD8+ T cells in alopecia areata. Across the study: At a dose of 5 to 10 mg twice daily, oral tofacitinib was given to treated patients.

Isolated RNA was reverse transcribed into cDNA used as the sequencing template. Clones were read by immunoSEQ multiplex PCR, and TCRdb kept only the in-frame ones, dropping some. In the table there are 110,000 to 150,000 clones, around 60% of which are singletons. Material: CD4+ T cells sorted from blood, obtained at week 0. The TCR sequence derives from a human donor with alopecia areata.

The CDR3 DNA reads as TGTGCCTGGACCACTAGCGGGCAGACCCAGTACTTC. Its protein product is CAWTTSGQTQYF. The chain uses TRBV30 and TRBJ2-5, with 9 bases aligning to TRBD2. The CDR3 runs to 12 residues. Germline values: CDR1 GTSNPN, CDR2 SVGIG (reference sequence). J was trimmed by 6 bases and V by 4 bases; bases with no gene match: 3.